These T cell receptor beta chains were read from a single sample in a study of blood T cell repertoires in COVID-19. TCRdb keeps only in-frame clones here, not all; method: immunoSEQ multiplex PCR. This table holds a few hundred thousand clones, approximately 87% found once. The sequencing sample was made of peripheral blood. These receptors were taken from a woman between 50 and 59 years old with active or convalescent COVID-19. The CDR3 runs from the conserved cysteine through the conserved F or W. Fields, in order: V gene, clone size, D gene, J gene, CDR3 protein, CDR3 DNA. The D gene is left open where the match is weak. Clone size is shown for a subset of rows, as once, few, many or a class of expanded clone.

v_call: TRBV6-1
clone_size: NA
d_call: NA
j_call: TRBJ2-2
cdr3_aa: CASSEGQFTGELFF
cdr3_nt: TGTGCCAGCAGTGAAGGACAGTTCACCGGGGAGCTGTTTTTT

v_call: TRBV5-1
clone_size: NA
d_call: TRBD1
j_call: TRBJ2-3
cdr3_aa: CASSLGDRKTQYF
cdr3_nt: TGCGCCAGCAGCTTGGGGGACAGGAAGACGCAGTATTTT

v_call: TRBV23-1
clone_size: NA
d_call: NA
j_call: TRBJ1-1
cdr3_aa: CASSQPSTGQISTEAFF
cdr3_nt: TGCGCCAGCAGTCAACCCTCGACTGGACAGATCAGCACTGAAGCTTTCTTT

v_call: TRBV5-8
clone_size: few
d_call: TRBD1
j_call: TRBJ2-5
cdr3_aa: CASSLQGAGGETQYF
cdr3_nt: TGTGCCAGCAGCCTGCAGGGGGCCGGAGGAGAGACCCAGTACTTC

v_call: TRBV25-1
clone_size: NA
d_call: NA
j_call: TRBJ2-1
cdr3_aa: CASSLSFQDEQFF
cdr3_nt: TGTGCCAGCAGTCTTTCCTTCCAGGATGAGCAGTTCTTC

v_call: TRBV5-1
clone_size: NA
d_call: TRBD2
j_call: TRBJ2-1
cdr3_aa: CASRAGLAGNNEQFF
cdr3_nt: TGCGCCAGCAGGGCCGGACTAGCGGGGAACAATGAGCAGTTCTTC

v_call: TRBV5-8
clone_size: NA
d_call: TRBD2
j_call: TRBJ2-7
cdr3_aa: CASRLTSGDTYEQYF
cdr3_nt: TGTGCCAGCAGGCTGACTAGCGGGGATACCTACGAGCAGTACTTC

v_call: TRBV28
clone_size: NA
d_call: TRBD1
j_call: TRBJ1-2
cdr3_aa: CASSPDTGGGGGYTF
cdr3_nt: TGTGCCAGCAGTCCCGATACAGGGGGCGGAGGAGGCTACACCTTC

v_call: TRBV7-2
clone_size: NA
d_call: TRBD1
j_call: TRBJ2-7
cdr3_aa: CASSLDRGYEQYF
cdr3_nt: TGTGCCAGCAGCTTGGACAGGGGGTACGAGCAGTACTTC

v_call: TRBV19
clone_size: NA
d_call: TRBD2
j_call: TRBJ2-3
cdr3_aa: CASSLLAGGSTDTQYF
cdr3_nt: TGTGCCAGTAGTCTCCTAGCGGGGGGTAGCACAGATACGCAGTATTTT